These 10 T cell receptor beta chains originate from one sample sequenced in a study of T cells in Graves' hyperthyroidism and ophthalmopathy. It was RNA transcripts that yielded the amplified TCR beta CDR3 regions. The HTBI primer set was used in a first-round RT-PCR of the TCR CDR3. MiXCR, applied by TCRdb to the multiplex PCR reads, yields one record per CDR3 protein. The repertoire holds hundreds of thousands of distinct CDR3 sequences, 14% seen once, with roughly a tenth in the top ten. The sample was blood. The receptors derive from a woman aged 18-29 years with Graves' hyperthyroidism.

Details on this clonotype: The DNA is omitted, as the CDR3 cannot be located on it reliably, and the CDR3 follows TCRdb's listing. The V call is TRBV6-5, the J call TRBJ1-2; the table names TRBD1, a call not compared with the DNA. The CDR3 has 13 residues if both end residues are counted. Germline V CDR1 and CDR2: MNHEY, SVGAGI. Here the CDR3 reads CASSYFGQGTFTF.

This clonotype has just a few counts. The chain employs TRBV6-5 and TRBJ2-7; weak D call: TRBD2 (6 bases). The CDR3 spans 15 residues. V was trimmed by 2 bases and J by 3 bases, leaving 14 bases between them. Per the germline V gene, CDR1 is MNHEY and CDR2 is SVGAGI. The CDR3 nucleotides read TGTGCCAGCAGTTACCCAGAGGAGGGAGTCTACGAGCAGTACTTC. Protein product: CASSYPEEGVYEQYF.

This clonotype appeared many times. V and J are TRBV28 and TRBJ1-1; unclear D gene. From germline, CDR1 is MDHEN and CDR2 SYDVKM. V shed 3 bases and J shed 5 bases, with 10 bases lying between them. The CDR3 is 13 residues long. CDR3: CASSFVPGTEAFF. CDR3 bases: TGTGCCAGCAGTTTTGTACCGGGGACTGAAGCTTTCTTT.

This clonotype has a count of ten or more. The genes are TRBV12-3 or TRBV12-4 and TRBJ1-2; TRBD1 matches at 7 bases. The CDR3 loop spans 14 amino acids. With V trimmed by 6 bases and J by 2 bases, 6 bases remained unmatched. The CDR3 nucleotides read TGTGCCAGCAGAAGACAGGGAGGCAACTATGGCTACACCTTC. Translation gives CASRRQGGNYGYTF.

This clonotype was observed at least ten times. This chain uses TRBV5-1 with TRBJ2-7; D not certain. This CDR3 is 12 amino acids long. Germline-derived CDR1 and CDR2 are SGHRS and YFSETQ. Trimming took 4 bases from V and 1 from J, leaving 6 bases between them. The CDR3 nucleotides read TGCGCCAGCAGCACGATTTCCTACGAGCAGTACTTC. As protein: CASSTISYEQYF. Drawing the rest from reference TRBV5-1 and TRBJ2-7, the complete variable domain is KAGVTQTPRYLIKTRGQQVTLSCSPISGHRSVSWYQQTPGQGLQFLFEYFSETQRNKGNFPGRFSGRQFSNSRSEMNVSTLELGDSALYLCASSTISYEQYFGPGTRLTVT.

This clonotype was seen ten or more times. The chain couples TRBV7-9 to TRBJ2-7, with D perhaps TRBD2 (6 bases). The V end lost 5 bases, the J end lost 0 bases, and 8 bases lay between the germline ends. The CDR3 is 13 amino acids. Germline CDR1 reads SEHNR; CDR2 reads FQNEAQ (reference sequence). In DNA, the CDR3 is TGTGCCAGCAGCCCGGACTACTCCTACGAGCAGTACTTC. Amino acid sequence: CASSPDYSYEQYF. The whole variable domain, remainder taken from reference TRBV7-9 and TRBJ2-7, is DTGVSQNPRHKITKRGQNVTFRCDPISEHNRLYWYRQTLGQGPEFLTYFQNEAQLEKSRLLSDRFSAERPKGSFSTLEIQRTEQGDSAMYLCASSPDYSYEQYFGPGTRLTVT.

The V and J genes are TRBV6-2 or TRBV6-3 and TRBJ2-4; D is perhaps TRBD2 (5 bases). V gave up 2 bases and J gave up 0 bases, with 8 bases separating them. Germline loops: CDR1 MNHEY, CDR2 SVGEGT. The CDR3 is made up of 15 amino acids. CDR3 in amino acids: CASSYPGSAKNIQYF. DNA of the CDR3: TGTGCCAGCAGTTACCCGGGATCAGCCAAAAACATTCAGTACTTC.

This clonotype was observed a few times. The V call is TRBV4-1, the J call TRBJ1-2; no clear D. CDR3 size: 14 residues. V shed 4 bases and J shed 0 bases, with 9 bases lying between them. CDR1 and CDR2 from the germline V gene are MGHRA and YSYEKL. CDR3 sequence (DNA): TGCGCCAGCAGCCCATTGACATCTAACTATGGCTACACCTTC. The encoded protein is CASSPLTSNYGYTF.

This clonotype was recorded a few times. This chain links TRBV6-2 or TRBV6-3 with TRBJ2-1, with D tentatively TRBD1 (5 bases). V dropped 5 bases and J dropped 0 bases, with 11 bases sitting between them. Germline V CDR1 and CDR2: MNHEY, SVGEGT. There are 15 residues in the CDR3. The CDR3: CASSPRAPSYNEQFF. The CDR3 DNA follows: TGTGCCAGCAGTCCCAGGGCCCCCTCCTACAATGAGCAGTTCTTC.

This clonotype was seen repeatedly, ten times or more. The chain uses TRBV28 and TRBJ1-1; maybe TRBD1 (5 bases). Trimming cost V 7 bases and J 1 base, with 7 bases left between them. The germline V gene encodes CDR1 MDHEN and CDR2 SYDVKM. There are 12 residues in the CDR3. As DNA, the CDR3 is TGTGCCAGCAAGGACACGAACACTGAAGCTTTCTTT. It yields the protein CASKDTNTEAFF.